This record looks at one T cell receptor beta chain sequence and its context. The authors' processing: Cell counts per sample came from amplifying reference gene primers. Sequencing was performed with immunoSEQ multiplex PCR; in TCRdb, only in-frame clones are kept and a portion is missing. V, J and clone size are those of that table, while D and trimming were read from the DNA. The profile shows around 250,000 clones, roughly 85% of them singletons. This entry is derived from a study of blood T cell repertoires in COVID-19. Germline values: CDR1 MDHEN, CDR2 SYDVKM. The CDR3 loop spans 15 amino acids. V lost 3 bases and J lost 4, with 13 bases in between.

This chain links TRBV28 with TRBJ2-1, with D hard to call. The sequencing input was peripheral blood. The TCR comes from a woman younger than 30 with acute or convalescent COVID-19. The DNA of the CDR3 is TGTGCCAGCAGTTTGGGCAGATCGGATTACAATGAGCAGTTCTTC. As protein: CASSLGRSDYNEQFF.